This TCR beta chain was recovered during a study of patients and donors after allogeneic stem cell transplantation (dated by TCRdb to the early 2020s). This clonotype was seen a handful of times. No antigen is known for it. Qualities for individual bases were not recorded, and no much larger clone is one base off. V is cut back by 2 bases and J by 5 bases, with 7 bases in the junction unmatched. CDR1 and CDR2 were assigned from the germline V gene (reference sequence) as DFQATT and SNEGSKA. The CDR3 runs 14 amino acids, cysteine and phenylalanine included. Only CDR3 DNA remains: 42 bases, in frame from the first base. The library was obtained by RT-PCR. The instrument given in TCRdb is NextSeq 550. In TCRdb, the public reads were trimmed at Q25 with fastp and aligned with MiXCR, with productive beta chains retained. Identical CDR3 protein sequences are pooled into one entry, listed with their most common genes and DNA. The sample has roughly 200,000 distinct CDR3 sequences on record, more than 35% of them singletons. Jointly, the top ten make up 11% of the sample.

The sequence came from a human donor who was either an allogeneic HSCT recipient or a stem cell or donor lymphocyte infusion donor (not recorded which). It is not recorded whose cells these are; they may come from a transplant donor. Source material: blood, either unsorted or a sorted T cell fraction (not recorded which). The chain was built from TRBV20-1 and TRBJ1-2, with 8 central nucleotides matching TRBD1. The bases are TGCAGTGCTAGAAAGGACAGGGTTATGTATGGCTACACCTTC. Its coded protein is CSARKDRVMYGYTF.